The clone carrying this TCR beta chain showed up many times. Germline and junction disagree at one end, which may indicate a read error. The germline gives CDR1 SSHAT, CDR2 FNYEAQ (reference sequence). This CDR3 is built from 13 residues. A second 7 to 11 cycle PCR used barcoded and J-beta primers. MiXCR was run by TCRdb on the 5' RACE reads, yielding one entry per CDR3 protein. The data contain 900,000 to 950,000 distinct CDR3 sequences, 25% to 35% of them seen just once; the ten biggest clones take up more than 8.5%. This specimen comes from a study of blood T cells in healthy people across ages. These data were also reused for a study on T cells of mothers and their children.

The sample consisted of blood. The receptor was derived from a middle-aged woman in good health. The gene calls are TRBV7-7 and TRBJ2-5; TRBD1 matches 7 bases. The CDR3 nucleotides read TGTGCTAGCAGGGGGACAGTCCAAGAGACCCAGTACTTC. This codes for CASRGTVQETQYF. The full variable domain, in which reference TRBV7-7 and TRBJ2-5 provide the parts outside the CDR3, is GAGVSQSPRYKVTKRGQDVTLRCDPISSHATLYWYQQALGQGPEFLTYFNYEAQPDKSGLPSDRFSAERPEGSISTLTIQRTEQRDSAMYRCASRGTVQETQYFGPGTRLLVL.